This T cell receptor beta chain stems from a study of cytomegalovirus exposure and HLA in healthy donors. Germline assignment: CDR1 MRHNA and CDR2 SNTAGT. CDR3 length: 15 amino acids. V gave up 1 base and J gave up 7 bases; unmatched junction bases: 5. 60 Vbeta and 13 Jbeta primers were used in PCR. The protocol was immunoSEQ multiplex PCR, while the TCRdb copy is restricted to in-frame clones and leaves out a portion. This table has 150,000 to 200,000 clones, around 77% appearing once. The sample consisted of PBMCs. The rearrangement joins TRBV6-4 to TRBJ2-2; 8 nucleotides match TRBD1. The receptor comes from a man in his thirties or forties in good health and CMV-seronegative. This CDR3 reads CASSDFGQGVGELFF. DNA of the CDR3: TGTGCCAGCAGTGACTTTGGACAGGGCGTCGGGGAGCTGTTTTTT.